The 11 T cell receptor beta chains below all came from one sample that was sequenced in a study of T cells in Graves' hyperthyroidism and ophthalmopathy. What was amplified from RNA transcripts were TCR beta CDR3 regions. The HTBI primer set served for first-round RT-PCR of the TCR CDR3. TCRdb used MiXCR to reprocess the multiplex PCR reads, holding one entry per CDR3 protein. The sample carries under 450,000 distinct CDR3 sequences, roughly 14% recorded once. Sequencing was performed on blood. These TCRs come from a man aged 30 to 39 with Graves' hyperthyroidism that later progressed to Graves' ophthalmopathy.

This clonotype was seen many times. The J gene is TRBJ2-7, the V gene TRBV6-1; 11 nucleotides match TRBD1. This CDR3 spans 16 amino acids. V dropped 5 bases and J dropped 0; count of bases not matched to a gene: 6. The V gene's germline CDR1 is MNHNS and CDR2 SASEGT. The CDR3 loop is CASSWRGTGGSYEQYF. The CDR3 bases are TGTGCCAGCAGTTGGCGGGGGACAGGGGGCTCCTACGAGCAGTACTTC.

V and J are TRBV7-2 and TRBJ1-2; D possibly corresponds to TRBD1 (6 bases). V was pared by 0 bases and J by 8 bases, with 13 bases between. This CDR3 is 14 amino acids long. CDR1 and CDR2 from the germline V gene are SGHTA and FQGNSA. In DNA, the CDR3 is TGTGCCAGCAGCTTAGCCAGAGGGGGGGAGGGCTACACCTTC. Amino acids: CASSLARGGEGYTF.

There are a few counts of this clonotype. Written as DNA, the CDR3 is TGTGCCAGCAGCCAAACTAGCGGGGGGGCCCATGAGCAGTTCTTC. It yields the protein CASSQTSGGAHEQFF. This chain connects TRBV7-9 to TRBJ2-1, with 13 bases fitting TRBD2. Germline CDR1 reads SEHNR; CDR2 reads FQNEAQ (reference sequence). The J segment lost 8 bases and the V segment lost 5 bases, leaving 6 bases of the junction unmatched. This CDR3 comprises 15 residues.

This clonotype was observed many times. The rearrangement links TRBV12-3 or TRBV12-4 to TRBJ2-1; 8 bases are shared with TRBD2. Trimming cost V 7 bases and J 3 bases; bases outside gene matches: 14. There are 17 residues in the CDR3. CDR3: CASTTGGATHFYNEQFF. For the CDR3, the DNA is TGTGCCAGCACGACCGGGGGGGCCACACACTTCTACAATGAGCAGTTCTTC.

Only a few counts were recorded for this clonotype. The V call is TRBV18, the J call TRBJ1-4; D is unclear. Trimming left V 2 bases short and J 4 bases short, with 14 bases between. Germline values: CDR1 KGHSH, CDR2 LQKENI. The CDR3 extends over 16 amino acids. DNA of the CDR3: TGTGCCAGCTCACCATTTGGGGTCTGTTGTAATGAAAAACTGTTTTTT. Its protein is CASSPFGVCCNEKLFF.

The rearrangement joins TRBV19 to TRBJ1-3; 7 nucleotides line up with TRBD1. The ends lost 7 bases at V and 4 bases at J; junction bases unmatched: 7. The CDR3 contains 14 residues. Germline lookup yields CDR1 LNHDA and CDR2 SQIVND (reference sequence). CDR3 sequence reads: CASTAGTEGNTIYF. DNA of the CDR3: TGTGCCAGTACTGCCGGGACAGAAGGAAACACCATATATTTT. The full variable domain, in which reference TRBV19 and TRBJ1-3 provide the parts outside the CDR3, is DGGITQSPKYLFRKEGQNVTLSCEQNLNHDAMYWYRQDPGQGLRLIYYSQIVNDFQKGDIAEGYSVSREKKESFPLTVTSAQKNPTAFYLCASTAGTEGNTIYFGEGSWLTVV.

CDR3 sequence: CASSLPADTQYF. DNA of the CDR3: TGTGCCAGCAGCTTACCTGCAGATACGCAGTATTTT. The chain links TRBV7-6 to TRBJ2-3, with no clear D. V lost 2 bases and J 4 bases, leaving 4 bases between the germline ends. The CDR3 sequence is 12 residues long. Germline CDR1 is SGHVS and CDR2 is FNYEAQ.

In this sample, this clonotype turned up many times. V usage is TRBV7-2 and J usage is TRBJ2-1; D may correspond to TRBD1 or TRBD2 (7 bases each). V was trimmed by 5 bases and J by 6 bases, leaving 17 bases between them. The germline CDR1 and CDR2 sequences are SGHTA and FQGNSA. CDR3 length: 15 residues. The CDR3 bases are TGTGCCAGCAGCGTGGGGAGGGGGCCTCTCAATGAGCAGTTCTTC. Translated: CASSVGRGPLNEQFF.

The gene calls are TRBV18 and TRBJ2-2; D remains ambiguous. Germline-derived CDR1 and CDR2 are KGHSH and LQKENI. This CDR3 comprises 14 residues. The V gene lost 0 bases and the J gene lost 1 base, with 3 bases spanning the gap. The CDR3 region is CASSPPKNTGELFF. The CDR3 coding sequence is TGTGCCAGCTCACCACCGAAGAACACCGGGGAGCTGTTTTTT. Filled out from reference TRBV18 and TRBJ2-2, the complete variable domain reads NAGVMQNPRHLVRRRGQEARLRCSPMKGHSHVYWYRQLPEEGLKFMVYLQKENIIDESGMPKERFSAEFPKEGPSILRIQQVVRGDSAAYFCASSPPKNTGELFFGEGSRLTVL.

This clonotype came up many times. As DNA, the CDR3 is TGTGCCAGCAACAAACCGGGACAGGGGACCTACGAGCAGTACTTC. Its translation is CASNKPGQGTYEQYF. The chain joins TRBV28 to TRBJ2-7; 10 bases are a match to TRBD1. Germline loops: CDR1 MDHEN, CDR2 SYDVKM. The CDR3 loop spans 15 amino acids. The V gene end was trimmed by 7 bases and the J gene end by 2 bases; junction bases not matched to a gene: 8.

This clonotype was observed many times. This CDR3 reads CASSPRGLPYEQYF. The DNA of the CDR3 is TGTGCCAGCAGCCCAAGGGGGCTTCCCTACGAGCAGTACTTC. The gene calls are TRBV7-9 and TRBJ2-7; 7 nucleotides align to TRBD1. Germline lookup yields CDR1 SEHNR and CDR2 FQNEAQ (reference sequence). V gave up 5 bases and J gave up 2 bases; unmatched junction bases: 6. The CDR3 runs 14 residues. Combining the CDR3 with reference TRBV7-9 and TRBJ2-7 gives the whole variable domain DTGVSQNPRHKITKRGQNVTFRCDPISEHNRLYWYRQTLGQGPEFLTYFQNEAQLEKSRLLSDRFSAERPKGSFSTLEIQRTEQGDSAMYLCASSPRGLPYEQYFGPGTRLTVT.